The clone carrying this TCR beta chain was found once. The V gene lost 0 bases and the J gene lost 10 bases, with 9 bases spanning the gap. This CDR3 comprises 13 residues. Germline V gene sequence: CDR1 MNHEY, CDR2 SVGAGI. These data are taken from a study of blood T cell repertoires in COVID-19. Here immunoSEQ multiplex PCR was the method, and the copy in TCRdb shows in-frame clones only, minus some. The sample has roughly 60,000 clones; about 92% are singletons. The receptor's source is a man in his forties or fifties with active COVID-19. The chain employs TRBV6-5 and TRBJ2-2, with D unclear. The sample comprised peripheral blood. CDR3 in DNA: TGTGCCAGCAGTTACTCGACCGGGTCGGAGCTGTTTTTT. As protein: CASSYSTGSELFF.